Following are 15 T cell receptor beta chains from one sample sequenced in a study of blood T cell repertoires in COVID-19. Data came from immunoSEQ multiplex PCR; TCRdb stores just in-frame clones and leaves some out. The top ten hold 10% to 15% of the sample, which has about 90,000 clones, over 75% seen once. Sequencing was done on a sample of peripheral blood. These receptors originate from a human donor in a cohort sampled during active COVID-19.

This chain uses TRBV28 with TRBJ1-1, with D possibly being TRBD1 (5 bases). This CDR3 has 14 amino acids. Germline V gene lookup returns CDR1 MDHEN and CDR2 SYDVKM. V was pared by 5 bases and J by 10 bases, with 20 bases between. The CDR3: CASSPGGQGGAAFF. CDR3 DNA: TGTGCCAGCAGTCCTGGAGGGCAGGGTGGGGCAGCTTTCTTT. The full variable domain, completed using reference TRBV28 and TRBJ1-1, is DVKVTQSSRYLVKRTGEKVFLECVQDMDHENMFWYRQDPGLGLRLIYFSYDVKMKEKGDIPEGYSVSREKKERFSLILESASTNQTSMYLCASSPGGQGGAAFFGQGTRLTVV.

V gene TRBV7-8 combines with J gene TRBJ2-3; 9 bases line up with TRBD2. The CDR3 runs to 13 residues. Germline V gives CDR1 SGHVS, CDR2 FQNEAQ. The V and J ends lost 5 bases and 14 bases, in that order; junction bases with no gene match: 11. In nucleotides, the CDR3 is TGTGCCAGCAGCCCTCTCCAGCGGGGGGTGCCGTATTTT. This codes for CASSPLQRGVPYF.

In its sample, this clone was seen a few times. The chain combines TRBV10-3 with TRBJ2-1; tentative D call: TRBD2 (5 bases). The CDR3 sequence is 17 residues long. The V end lost 6 bases, the J end lost 1 base, and 19 bases lay between the germline ends. From germline, CDR1 is ENHRY and CDR2 SYGVKD. The CDR3 spells CAIRAPRGTRSYNEQFF. CDR3 sequence (DNA): TGTGCCATCAGGGCCCCCCGGGGTACCCGGTCCTACAATGAGCAGTTCTTC.

The rearrangement joins TRBV30 to TRBJ1-5; D gene uncertain. Trimming removed 0 bases from V and 7 bases from J, with 13 bases in between. CDR3 length equals 14 residues. CDR1 and CDR2 from the germline V gene are GTSNPN and SVGIG (reference sequence). The DNA for the CDR3 is TGTGCCTGGAGTGTACTGGGCCTGCAACAGCCCCAGCATTTT. Translation: CAWSVLGLQQPQHF.

The J gene is TRBJ2-7, the V gene TRBV3-1 (or the pseudogene TRBV3-2), with 7 bases aligning to TRBD1. J lost 0 bases, V lost 4 bases, and 9 bases had no gene match. CDR3 size: 16 residues. The germline V gene encodes CDR1 LGHDT and CDR2 YNNKEL (reference sequence). The CDR3 DNA reads TGTGCCAGCAGCCCCGGGACCGGGACAGCCTCCTACGAGCAGTACTTC. Translation gives CASSPGTGTASYEQYF.

The chain employs TRBV12-3 or TRBV12-4 and TRBJ1-5, with no clear D. The CDR3 is 12 amino acids. Deletions cut 3 bases from V and 5 bases from J, with 5 bases between. The CDR3 region is CASSFADQPQHF. In nucleotides, the CDR3 is TGTGCCAGCAGTTTCGCGGATCAGCCCCAGCATTTT.

The rearrangement uses TRBV6-2 or TRBV6-3 and TRBJ2-7; 10 bases are a match to TRBD1. Trimming removed 5 bases from V and 3 bases from J; junction bases left unmatched: 7. CDR1 MNHEY and CDR2 SVGEGT come from the germline V gene. This CDR3 comprises 15 residues. CDR3 DNA sequence: TGTGCCAGCAGTAACCAGGACAGGGGGAGCTACGAGCAGTACTTC. Protein: CASSNQDRGSYEQYF.

V gene TRBV7-3 combines with J gene TRBJ2-3, with TRBD2 identical over 8 bases. The junction had 18 bases not matched to a gene; V was cut back by 4 bases and J by 0 bases. The CDR3 runs to 20 residues. Germline CDR1 reads SGHTA; CDR2 reads FQGTGA. CDR3 amino acids: CASSSRGASGYMESTDTQYF. In DNA form, the CDR3 reads TGTGCCAGCAGCTCCCGGGGGGCTAGCGGGTATATGGAGAGCACAGATACGCAGTATTTT. The variable domain in full, completed from reference TRBV7-3 and TRBJ2-3, reads GAGVSQTPSNKVTEKGKYVELRCDPISGHTALYWYRQSLGQGPEFLIYFQGTGAADDSGLPNDRFFAVRPEGSVSTLKIQRTERGDSAVYLCASSSRGASGYMESTDTQYFGPGTRLTVL.

The rearrangement joins TRBV6-5 to TRBJ1-4; TRBD1 aligns across 8 bases. The V segment lost 9 bases and the J segment 5 bases; nucleotides outside the gene matches: 5. Per the germline V gene, CDR1 is MNHEY and CDR2 is SVGAGI. CDR3 length: 13 amino acids. The CDR3: CASRRQGNEKLFF. CDR3 DNA: TGTGCCAGTAGACGACAGGGGAATGAAAAACTGTTTTTT.

CDR3 DNA sequence: TGTGCCAGCAGCATACTGCAGGGGGCGGGCACTGAAGCTTTCTTT. It codes for CASSILQGAGTEAFF. The rearrangement joins TRBV7-2 to TRBJ1-1, with 8 bases lining up with TRBD1. The CDR3 spans 15 residues. The V gene's germline CDR1 is SGHTA and CDR2 FQGNSA. With V trimmed by 5 bases and J by 4 bases, 9 bases remained unmatched. Full variable domain (missing parts from reference TRBV7-2 and TRBJ1-1): GAGVSQSPSNKVTEKGKDVELRCDPISGHTALYWYRQSLGQGLEFLIYFQGNSAPDKSGLPSDRFSAERTGGSVSTLTIQRTQQEDSAVYLCASSILQGAGTEAFFGQGTRLTVV.

The J gene is TRBJ1-5, the V gene TRBV29-1, with 11 positions matching TRBD1. The germline V gene encodes CDR1 SQVTM and CDR2 ANQGSEA. The CDR3 covers 14 residues. Trimming at V came to 6 bases and at J to 6 bases, leaving 7 bases not matched to a gene. This CDR3 reads CSVSVGTGGQPQHF. CDR3 DNA: TGCAGCGTCTCCGTCGGGACAGGGGGTCAGCCCCAGCATTTT.

The chain recombines TRBV7-2 with TRBJ1-1; TRBD1 is a possible D gene (5 bases). The V end lost 1 base, the J end lost 2 bases, and 17 bases lay between the germline ends. CDR3 size: 17 residues. Looked up from germline, CDR1 is SGHTA and CDR2 is FQGNSA. CDR3 nucleotides: TGTGCCAGCAGCTTAGGGGGCGCAGGGCCTTTAAACACTGAAGCTTTCTTT. It encodes CASSLGGAGPLNTEAFF.

CDR3 protein: CASSYSGGRAYEQYF. In nucleotides, the CDR3 is TGTGCCAGCAGTTACTCAGGGGGGAGGGCCTACGAGCAGTACTTC. This chain uses TRBV6-5 with TRBJ2-7, with D possibly being TRBD2 (7 bases). V dropped 0 bases and J dropped 2 bases, with 11 bases sitting between them. Germline lookup yields CDR1 MNHEY and CDR2 SVGAGI. The CDR3 loop spans 15 amino acids.

This clone showed up just a few times. The rearrangement joins TRBV2 to TRBJ1-6, with TRBD1 matching over 7 bases. The CDR3 consists of 14 residues. Germline assignment: CDR1 SNHLY and CDR2 FYNNEI. Trimming at V came to 11 bases and at J to 8 bases, leaving 12 bases not matched to a gene. The CDR3 DNA follows: TGTGCCGGAGGTAGACAGGGTCGGGATTCACCCCTCCACTTT. As protein: CAGGRQGRDSPLHF.

This rearrangement joins TRBV5-4 to TRBJ2-1, with 7 bases fitting TRBD1. J gave up 5 bases and V 4 bases, and 9 bases lay outside the gene matches. Looked up from germline, CDR1 is SGHNT and CDR2 is YYREEE (reference sequence). The length of the CDR3 is 15 residues. The CDR3, as DNA: TGTGCCAGCAGCGTTAAGAGGGGGCGGAACAATGAGCAGTTCTTC. It translates to CASSVKRGRNNEQFF.